These 26 T cell receptor beta chains came from one sample sequenced in a study of T-cell reconstitution after alpha-beta-depleted transplantation in children. A library of TCRbeta sequences, prepared with unique molecular identifiers, was generated. Via MiXCR, TCRdb re-called the PCR reads, giving one row per CDR3 protein. The sample consists of 400,000 to 500,000 distinct CDR3 sequences, approximately 10% of them appearing once. Here the sequenced sample was PBMCs from the stem cell graft donor, taken from the stem cell graft. These TCRs come from a human donor who donated a stem cell graft to a child with acute myeloid leukemia.

In this sample, this clonotype turned up a few times. The gene calls are TRBV12-3 or TRBV12-4 and TRBJ2-5; 9 bases are shared with TRBD1. The trim removed 10 bases at V and 3 bases at J, leaving 9 bases unmatched. The CDR3 has 14 amino acids. The CDR3 loop reads CATRDRDREETQYF. The CDR3, as DNA: TGTGCCACCCGGGACAGGGATCGGGAAGAGACCCAGTACTTC.

The rearrangement uses TRBV27 and TRBJ1-6; D gene uncertain. V lost 5 bases and J lost 0, with 11 bases in between. The germline gives CDR1 MNHEY, CDR2 SMNVEV (reference sequence). The CDR3 loop spans 16 amino acids. The CDR3 loop is CASSPLLSSYNSPLHF. The CDR3 region has the DNA TGTGCCAGCAGTCCCCTCCTCAGCTCCTATAATTCACCCCTCCACTTT.

The table lists this clonotype with a few counts. A junction end diverges from the germline sequence, so it may reflect a read error. This chain uses TRBV20-1 with TRBJ1-4, with D maybe TRBD1 (6 bases). The CDR3 is made up of 10 amino acids. Germline V gene sequence: CDR1 DFQATT, CDR2 SNEGSKA (reference sequence). Here the CDR3 reads CSAREGGALF. CDR3 coding DNA: TGCAGTGCTAGAGAGGGGGGGGCACTTTTT.

The rearrangement uses TRBV4-1 and TRBJ2-4; 9 positions match TRBD1. The V gene's germline CDR1 is MGHRA and CDR2 YSYEKL. There are 17 residues in the CDR3. J was trimmed by 3 bases and V by 0 bases; bases with no gene match: 6. The DNA for the CDR3 is TGCGCCAGCAGCCAAGATCGGGACAGGGTGTACAAAAACATTCAGTACTTC. Encoded protein: CASSQDRDRVYKNIQYF.

In its sample, this clonotype was seen a few times. The chain employs TRBV5-1 and TRBJ2-1; D might be TRBD1 or TRBD2, each matching 6 bases. The CDR3 is 14 amino acids. Germline-derived CDR1 and CDR2 are SGHRS and YFSETQ. The germline V and J ends were trimmed by 8 bases and 8 bases, with 20 bases remaining between them. CDR3 in DNA: TGCGCCAGTAACTCCGAGGGTAGGGGGGATGAGCAGTTCTTC. Protein sequence: CASNSEGRGDEQFF.

This clonotype was detected only a few times. The chain links TRBV5-1 to TRBJ2-3; TRBD2 aligns across 8 bases. CDR1 and CDR2 from the germline V gene are SGHRS and YFSETQ. The V gene end was trimmed by 0 bases and the J gene end by 1 base; junction bases not matched to a gene: 4. There are 16 residues in the CDR3. CDR3 protein: CASSLEMRGGTDTQYF. CDR3 in DNA: TGCGCCAGCAGCTTGGAGATGCGGGGGGGCACAGATACGCAGTATTTT. The full variable domain, completed using reference TRBV5-1 and TRBJ2-3, is KAGVTQTPRYLIKTRGQQVTLSCSPISGHRSVSWYQQTPGQGLQFLFEYFSETQRNKGNFPGRFSGRQFSNSRSEMNVSTLELGDSALYLCASSLEMRGGTDTQYFGPGTRLTVL.

This clonotype was counted only a few times. CDR3 DNA: TGTGCCAGCAGCTTTGTTGCGGGTTCTAATGAAAAACTGTTTTTT. The encoded protein is CASSFVAGSNEKLFF. J is TRBJ1-4 and V is TRBV7-2; D not certain. V dropped 3 bases and J dropped 3 bases, with 11 bases sitting between them. This CDR3 region has 15 residues. Germline V gene sequence: CDR1 SGHTA, CDR2 FQGNSA.

This clonotype was observed a handful of times. The rearrangement uses TRBV9 and TRBJ1-5, with no clear D. The V gene's germline CDR1 is SGDLS and CDR2 YYNGEE. Trimming removed 4 bases from V and 4 bases from J, with 15 bases in between. The CDR3 loop spans 15 amino acids. DNA for the CDR3: TGTGCCAGCAGCCCAAGCCCCCAGGCAAATCAGCCCCAGCATTTT. It specifies CASSPSPQANQPQHF.

The V call is TRBV27, the J call TRBJ2-1; TRBD1 might be the D (5 bases). V was shortened by 5 bases and J by 4 bases, with 9 bases between the two germline ends. The germline V gene has CDR1 MNHEY and CDR2 SMNVEV (reference sequence). The CDR3 is 13 amino acids. As DNA, the CDR3 is TGTGCCAGCAGTCGGACACCATACAATGAGCAGTTCTTC. Translated: CASSRTPYNEQFF.

This clonotype was seen repeatedly, ten times or more. The gene calls are TRBV29-1 and TRBJ1-2; 10 bases map to TRBD1. The CDR3 extends over 13 amino acids. V trimming: 3 bases; J trimming: 7 bases; junction bases outside the gene matches: 5. In germline, CDR1 is SQVTM, CDR2 ANQGSEA. As DNA, the CDR3 is TGCAGCGTTGATGCGGGACAGGGGCTTGGCTACACCTTC. As protein: CSVDAGQGLGYTF.

This clonotype was counted a few times. This rearrangement joins TRBV10-3 to TRBJ1-5; TRBD1 aligns across 9 bases. The germline V gene has CDR1 ENHRY and CDR2 SYGVKD. The CDR3 totals 14 residues. With 4 bases clipped from V and 5 bases from J, the junction kept 3 bases outside the gene matches. CDR3 sequence reads: CAISVTGGDQPQHF. The CDR3 coding sequence is TGTGCCATCAGTGTAACAGGGGGCGATCAGCCCCAGCATTTT.

The chain employs TRBV20-1 and TRBJ2-5; D possibly corresponds to TRBD1 (6 bases). The CDR3 loop spans 12 amino acids. Germline CDR1 is DFQATT and CDR2 is SNEGSKA (reference sequence). Trimming took 4 bases from V and 5 from J, leaving 11 bases between them. CDR3 region: CSATQGSETQYF. The CDR3 DNA follows: TGCAGTGCTACACAGGGTTCGGAGACCCAGTACTTC.

This chain joins TRBV29-1 and TRBJ2-1; perhaps TRBD1 as D (6 bases). The germline CDR1 and CDR2 sequences are SQVTM and ANQGSEA. V was pared by 3 bases and J by 11 bases, with 17 bases between. CDR3 length: 13 residues. The CDR3: CSVELTGHFKQFF. As DNA, the CDR3 is TGCAGCGTTGAGCTGACAGGCCATTTCAAGCAGTTCTTC.

This chain uses TRBV3-1 with TRBJ1-6; 7 nucleotides agree with TRBD1. Per germline, CDR1 LGHDT and CDR2 YNNKEL (reference sequence). Losses at the gene ends were 4 bases for V and 7 bases for J; bases not matched to a gene: 7. This CDR3 is 15 amino acids long. CDR3 amino acids: CASSLRGRGNSPLHF. The CDR3 DNA sequence: TGTGCCAGCAGCCTCAGGGGCAGGGGGAATTCACCCCTCCACTTT. Full variable domain (missing parts from reference TRBV3-1 and TRBJ1-6): DTAVSQTPKYLVTQMGNDKSIKCEQNLGHDTMYWYKQDSKKFLKIMFSYNNKELIINETVPNRFSPKSPDKAHLNLHINSLELGDSAVYFCASSLRGRGNSPLHFGNGTRLTVT.

This clonotype turned up a few times. The chain links TRBV5-1 to TRBJ1-4, with a weak D call TRBD1 (5 bases). CDR1 and CDR2 from the germline V gene are SGHRS and YFSETQ. CDR3 length: 16 residues. The V end was cut by 0 bases, the J end by 4 bases, with 13 bases between. CDR3: CASSLETGRGNEKLFF. Written as DNA, the CDR3 is TGCGCCAGCAGCTTGGAAACAGGTCGTGGTAATGAAAAACTGTTTTTT.

This clonotype was seen more than once but under ten times. The rearrangement links TRBV5-1 to TRBJ2-1; TRBD2 is a possible D gene (6 bases). The length of the CDR3 is 17 residues. The V gene lost 0 bases and the J gene lost 8 bases, with 21 bases spanning the gap. The germline gives CDR1 SGHRS, CDR2 YFSETQ. The CDR3 coding sequence is TGCGCCAGCAGCTTGGCCATTAGCGGAGGGACTGCTGATGAGCAGTTCTTC. It is translated as CASSLAISGGTADEQFF.

This clonotype was seen a handful of times. The chain uses TRBV7-2 and TRBJ2-5; 12 bases align to TRBD2. J gave up 5 bases and V 1 base, and 8 bases lay outside the gene matches. The CDR3 has 17 amino acids. Germline CDR1 is SGHTA and CDR2 is FQGNSA. DNA for the CDR3: TGTGCCAGCAGCTTAGGGCTAGCGGGAGGGGGGGCGGAGACCCAGTACTTC. It encodes CASSLGLAGGGAETQYF.

This rearrangement joins TRBV7-2 to TRBJ2-3, with 7 bases matching TRBD2. CDR1 and CDR2 from the germline V gene are SGHTA and FQGNSA. This CDR3 is 17 amino acids long. The J segment lost 6 bases and the V segment lost 7 bases, leaving 19 bases of the junction unmatched. As DNA, the CDR3 is TGTGCCAGCACCGGGCTAGGCGGGAGCCTTGGGGGGGATACGCAGTATTTT. This translates into CASTGLGGSLGGDTQYF.

This clonotype was detected a few times. The gene calls are TRBV27 and TRBJ2-6, with D perhaps being TRBD1 or TRBD2 (5 bases each). V was trimmed by 4 bases and J by 4 bases, leaving 17 bases between them. The CDR3 loop spans 17 amino acids. The germline CDR1 and CDR2 sequences are MNHEY and SMNVEV (reference sequence). CDR3 coding DNA: TGTGCCAGCAGTTCCCCGGCCTGGGGGTCCGGGGCCAACGTCCTGACTTTC. This translates into CASSSPAWGSGANVLTF. Filled out from reference TRBV27 and TRBJ2-6, the complete variable domain reads EAQVTQNPRYLITVTGKKLTVTCSQNMNHEYMSWYRQDPGLGLRQIYYSMNVEVTDKGDVPEGYKVSRKEKRNFPLILESPSPNQTSLYFCASSSPAWGSGANVLTFGAGSRLTVL.

This clonotype came up a few times. The chain has TRBV29-1 and TRBJ2-2; D is unresolved. This CDR3 comprises 11 residues. Trimming pared 7 bases from V and 7 bases from J, leaving 10 bases between. CDR1 is SQVTM and CDR2 is ANQGSEA in the germline V gene. CDR3 DNA: TGCAGCGGCGACAAGGGCGGGGAGCTGTTTTTT. This encodes CSGDKGGELFF.

J is TRBJ2-5 and V is TRBV5-1; 14 bases agree with TRBD2. The germline CDR1 and CDR2 sequences are SGHRS and YFSETQ. The CDR3 consists of 14 residues. Unmatched junction bases numbered 3, after V lost 7 bases and J lost 4 bases. CDR3: CASRLAGGLETQYF. CDR3 nucleotides: TGCGCCAGCCGACTAGCGGGGGGGTTAGAGACCCAGTACTTC.

This clonotype was counted a few times. V is TRBV11-2 and J is TRBJ2-4; 10 nucleotides agree with TRBD2. The CDR3 is 15 residues long. V lost 1 base to trimming and J lost 11 bases; unmatched junction nucleotides: 8. Germline V gives CDR1 SGHAT, CDR2 FQNNGV. CDR3 coding DNA: TGTGCCAGCAGCTTAGGGCTAGCGGGAGTGAGACTTCAGTACTTC. Residues: CASSLGLAGVRLQYF.

The sample holds many counts of this clonotype. The chain is built from TRBV5-1 and TRBJ1-1, with D maybe TRBD1 (5 bases). CDR3 length equals 16 residues. Between the trimmed V and J ends, which lost 4 bases and 0 bases, there was a span of 16 bases. The germline CDR1 and CDR2 sequences are SGHRS and YFSETQ. The CDR3 loop is CASSPIRVGVNTEAFF. The CDR3 nucleotides read TGCGCCAGCAGCCCCATCCGGGTGGGGGTGAACACTGAAGCTTTCTTT.

This clonotype was counted ten times or more. This sequence joins TRBV7-8 and TRBJ2-5; 8 nucleotides line up with TRBD2. This CDR3 is 13 amino acids long. Germline V gene data show CDR1 as SGHVS and CDR2 as FQNEAQ. V lost 3 bases to trimming and J lost 4 bases; unmatched junction nucleotides: 1. CDR3 residues: CASSLGLGETQYF. The CDR3 bases are TGTGCCAGCAGCTTGGGACTAGGAGAGACCCAGTACTTC.

This clonotype was counted at least ten times. The V gene is TRBV30, the J gene TRBJ2-2; tentative D call: TRBD2 (5 bases). The CDR3 runs to 14 residues. The germline CDR1 and CDR2 sequences are GTSNPN and SVGIG (reference sequence). Trimming took off 0 bases at V and 0 bases at J, with 5 bases between the two ends. CDR3 residues: CAWSVLANTGELFF. CDR3 DNA sequence: TGTGCCTGGAGTGTACTAGCGAACACCGGGGAGCTGTTTTTT.

This clonotype was counted at least ten times. J is TRBJ2-1 and V is TRBV12-3 or TRBV12-4, with D perhaps TRBD2 (5 bases). This CDR3 region has 14 residues. Trimming took 3 bases from V and 2 from J, leaving 8 bases between them. CDR3 DNA: TGTGCCAGCAGTTTGGCGGGCGCCTACAATGAGCAGTTCTTC. Protein sequence: CASSLAGAYNEQFF.